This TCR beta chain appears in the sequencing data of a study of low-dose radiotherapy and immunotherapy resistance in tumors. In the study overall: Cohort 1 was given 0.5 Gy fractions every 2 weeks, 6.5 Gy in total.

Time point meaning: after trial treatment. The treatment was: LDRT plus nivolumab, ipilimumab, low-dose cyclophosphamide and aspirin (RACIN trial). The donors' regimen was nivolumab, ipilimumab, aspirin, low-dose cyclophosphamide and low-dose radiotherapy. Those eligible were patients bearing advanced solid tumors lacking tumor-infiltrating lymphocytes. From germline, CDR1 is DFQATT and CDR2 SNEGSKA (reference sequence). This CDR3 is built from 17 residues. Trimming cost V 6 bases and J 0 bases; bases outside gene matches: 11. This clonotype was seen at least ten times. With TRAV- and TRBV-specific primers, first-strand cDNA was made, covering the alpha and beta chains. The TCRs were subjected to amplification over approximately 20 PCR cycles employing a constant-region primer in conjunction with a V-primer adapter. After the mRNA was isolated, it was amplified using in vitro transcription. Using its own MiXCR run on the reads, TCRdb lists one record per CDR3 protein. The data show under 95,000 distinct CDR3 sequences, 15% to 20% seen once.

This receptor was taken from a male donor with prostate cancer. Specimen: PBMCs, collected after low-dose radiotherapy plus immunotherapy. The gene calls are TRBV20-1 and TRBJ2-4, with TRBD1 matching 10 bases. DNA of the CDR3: TGCAGTGCGTTTCCGGGACAGGGGCCCTTAGCCAAAAACATTCAGTACTTC. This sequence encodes CSAFPGQGPLAKNIQYF.